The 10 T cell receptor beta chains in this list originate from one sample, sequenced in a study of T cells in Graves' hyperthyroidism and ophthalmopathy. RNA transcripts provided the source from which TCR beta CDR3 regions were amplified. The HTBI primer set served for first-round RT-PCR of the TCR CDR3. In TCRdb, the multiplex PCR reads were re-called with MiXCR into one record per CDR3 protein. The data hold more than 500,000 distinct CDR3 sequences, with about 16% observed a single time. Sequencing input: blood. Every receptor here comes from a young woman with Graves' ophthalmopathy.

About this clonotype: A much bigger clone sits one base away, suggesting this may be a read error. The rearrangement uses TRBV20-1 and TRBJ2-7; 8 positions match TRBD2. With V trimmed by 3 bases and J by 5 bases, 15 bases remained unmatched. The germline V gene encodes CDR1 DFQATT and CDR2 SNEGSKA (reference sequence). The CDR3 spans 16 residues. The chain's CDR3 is CSASVQSSGSINEQYF. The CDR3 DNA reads TGCAGTGCTAGTGTTCAGTCCAGCGGGAGTATCAACGAGCAGTACTTC.

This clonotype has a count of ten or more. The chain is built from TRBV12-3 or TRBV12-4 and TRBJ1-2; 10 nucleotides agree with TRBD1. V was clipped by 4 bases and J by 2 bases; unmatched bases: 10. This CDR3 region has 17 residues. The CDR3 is CASSWSGQGLQNYGYTF. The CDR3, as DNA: TGTGCCAGCAGTTGGTCGGGACAGGGGTTACAAAACTATGGCTACACCTTC.

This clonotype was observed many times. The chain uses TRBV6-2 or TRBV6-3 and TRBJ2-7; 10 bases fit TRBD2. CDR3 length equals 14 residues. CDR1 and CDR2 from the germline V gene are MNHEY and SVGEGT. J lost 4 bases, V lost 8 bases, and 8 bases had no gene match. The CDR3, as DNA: TGTGCCAGCCTGGGGAGCGGGAGGGATTACGAGCAGTACTTC. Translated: CASLGSGRDYEQYF.

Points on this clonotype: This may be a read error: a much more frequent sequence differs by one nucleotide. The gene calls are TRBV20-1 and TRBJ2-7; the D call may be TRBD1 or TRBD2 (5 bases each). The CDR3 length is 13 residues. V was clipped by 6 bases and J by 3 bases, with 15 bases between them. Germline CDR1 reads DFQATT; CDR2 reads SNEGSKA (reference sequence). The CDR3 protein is CSAWAGDVYEQYF. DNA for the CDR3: TGCAGTGCGTGGGCCGGGGACGTCTACGAGCAGTACTTC.

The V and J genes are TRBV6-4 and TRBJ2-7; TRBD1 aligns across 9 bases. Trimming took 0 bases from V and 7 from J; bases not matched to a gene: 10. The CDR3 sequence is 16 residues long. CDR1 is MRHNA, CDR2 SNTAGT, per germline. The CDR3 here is CASSDSPGQGSNEQYF. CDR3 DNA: TGTGCCAGCAGTGACTCGCCCGGACAGGGGTCCAATGAGCAGTACTTC.

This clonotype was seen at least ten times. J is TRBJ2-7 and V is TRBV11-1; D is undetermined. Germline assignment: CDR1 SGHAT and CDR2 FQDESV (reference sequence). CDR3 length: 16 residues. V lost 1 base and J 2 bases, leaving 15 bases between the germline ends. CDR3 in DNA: TGTGCCAGCAGCTTAGGGGCAGGACGGAAAGCCTACGAGCAGTACTTC. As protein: CASSLGAGRKAYEQYF.

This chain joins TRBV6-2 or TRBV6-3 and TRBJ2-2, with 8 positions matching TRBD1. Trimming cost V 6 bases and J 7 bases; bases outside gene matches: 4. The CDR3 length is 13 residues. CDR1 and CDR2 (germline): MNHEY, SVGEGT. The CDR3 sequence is CASSGQGGGELFF. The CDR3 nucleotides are TGTGCCAGCAGCGGACAGGGTGGCGGGGAGCTGTTTTTT.

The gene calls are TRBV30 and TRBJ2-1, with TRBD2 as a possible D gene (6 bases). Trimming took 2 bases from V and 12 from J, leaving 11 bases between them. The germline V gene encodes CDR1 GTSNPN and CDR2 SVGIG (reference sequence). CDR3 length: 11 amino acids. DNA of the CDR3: TGTGCCTGGAGTATACGGCGGGGGCAGTTCTTC. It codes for CAWSIRRGQFF.

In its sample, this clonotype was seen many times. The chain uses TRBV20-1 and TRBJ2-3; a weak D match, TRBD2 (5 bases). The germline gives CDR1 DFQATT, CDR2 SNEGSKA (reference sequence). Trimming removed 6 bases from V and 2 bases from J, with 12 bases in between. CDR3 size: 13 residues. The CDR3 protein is CSASGGNTDTQYF. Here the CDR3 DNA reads TGCAGTGCAAGCGGTGGCAACACAGATACGCAGTATTTT.

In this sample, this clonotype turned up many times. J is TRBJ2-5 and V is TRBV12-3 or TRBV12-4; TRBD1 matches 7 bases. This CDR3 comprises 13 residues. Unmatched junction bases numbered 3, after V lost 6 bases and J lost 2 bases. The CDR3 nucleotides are TGTGCCAGCAGGACAGGGCTTCAAGAGACCCAGTACTTC. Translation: CASRTGLQETQYF.